What follows is one TCR beta chain and its context. The antigen is not known. The data were obtained in a study of T cell repertoires in cytomegalovirus infection. For the study at large: CMV epitopes that were recently identified and HLA-C-restricted were used alongside well-studied HLA-B-restricted ones. Shared public TCR beta signatures pointed to both CMV infection and a matching HLA type. Broader study findings: Based on cumulative public TCR beta family frequency, carriers of CMV plus the relevant HLA were identified. HLA-C-restricted CMV-specific TCR beta clonotypes were dominant in the ex vivo response.

In TCRdb, the reads were re-called with MiXCR into one record per CDR3 protein. Of some 500,000 distinct CDR3 sequences listed, about 40% are singletons. Germline loops: CDR1 MNHNS, CDR2 SASEGT. Trimming cost V 10 bases and J 7 bases, with 16 bases left between them. The CDR3 runs to 13 residues. The receptor comes from a human donor in good health (CMV status not recorded). Some clones in this sample may be carry-over from other donors' samples. The sequencing used cultured PBMCs, collected from culture after CMV antigen stimulation. The chain links TRBV6-1 to TRBJ1-4, with D possibly being TRBD1 (6 bases). The CDR3 loop reads CATSGGLTEKLFF. The CDR3 DNA reads TGTGCCACCTCCGGGGGGCTGACTGAAAAACTGTTTTTT.